This entry is about one T cell receptor beta chain. This sample stems from a study of siplizumab effects on memory and regulatory T cells. There are 15 residues in the CDR3. Germline V gene data show CDR1 as SGHTA and CDR2 as FQGNSA. Trimming at V came to 3 bases and at J to 5 bases, leaving 7 bases not matched to a gene. Sequencing was performed with immunoSEQ multiplex PCR; in TCRdb, only in-frame clones are kept and a portion is missing. Here the sample spans 70,000 or so clones, roughly nine tenths being singletons. The sequenced sample consisted of CD8+ T cells sorted from blood. This receptor was identified in a human donor in good health. The rearrangement uses TRBV7-2 and TRBJ1-1; 9 bases map to TRBD1. The CDR3, as DNA: TGTGCCAGCAGCTTGGCCGGGACAGGGATTACTGAAGCTTTCTTT. It translates to CASSLAGTGITEAFF.